This TCR beta chain is drawn from a study of early T cells in non-severe SARS-CoV-2 infection. Study at large: Sequenced bulk RNA came from whole blood that was unsorted, and chains were unpaired.

Unique molecular identifiers were attached to individual cDNA molecules. TCRdb reanalysed the 5' RACE reads using MiXCR and keeps one entry per CDR3 protein. The repertoire holds some 66,000 distinct CDR3 sequences, with 9.1% as singletons. Per germline, CDR1 LNHNV and CDR2 YYDKDF (reference sequence). V gave up 5 bases and J gave up 6 bases, with 14 bases separating them. The CDR3 contains 13 residues. This sequence joins TRBV15 and TRBJ2-7, with D unresolved. The sample taken for sequencing was whole blood. The receptor's source is an adult who was a healthcare worker with PCR-confirmed SARS-CoV-2 infection or an uninfected control (not recorded which). The CDR3 here is CATSSGRQREQYF. CDR3 sequence (DNA): TGTGCCACCAGCTCAGGACGCCAGCGCGAGCAGTACTTC.